The 18 T cell receptor beta chains below all came from one sample that was sequenced in a study of vaccination and CD4 T cells after COVID-19. Their recognized antigens are unknown. Once obtained from cultured CD4+ T cells, the DNA was sequenced using the Oncomine TCR Beta short-read assay. MiXCR, run by TCRdb on the PCR reads, gives a single entry per CDR3 protein. This sample has some 7,000 distinct CDR3 sequences, with 41% found just once. The treatment: approximately nine-day PBMC culture with coronavirus spike peptide pools or control peptides (ViraFEST assay). CD4+ T-cell collection from the unexposed donor predated the COVID-19 pandemic (2011-2018). The sequenced sample was CD4+ T cells from blood, cultured in vitro. These receptors all stem from a human donor in good health.

This clonotype is large (0.1 to 1%). The V gene is TRBV27, the J gene TRBJ1-1, with a tentative D call TRBD1 (5 bases). The CDR3 covers 15 residues. Germline V gene sequence: CDR1 MNHEY, CDR2 SMNVEV (reference sequence). The germline V and J ends were trimmed by 0 bases and 2 bases, with 10 bases remaining between them. The DNA of the CDR3 is TGTGCCAGCAGTTTATCCCTAGACAGCAACACTGAAGCTTTCTTT. This sequence encodes CASSLSLDSNTEAFF.

CDR3 bases: TGTGCCAGCAGCCAACGAGAACCTGGCAGGGGGAAAGAGACCCAGTACTTC. This gives the protein CASSQREPGRGKETQYF. The V call is TRBV14, the J call TRBJ2-5; 7 positions agree with TRBD1. This CDR3 is built from 17 residues. The V segment lost 2 bases and the J segment 3 bases; nucleotides outside the gene matches: 12. Germline-derived CDR1 and CDR2 are SGHDN and FVKESK.

The table lists this clonotype with a few counts. The chain links TRBV7-9 to TRBJ1-1, with a tentative D call TRBD1 (5 bases). The V gene lost 1 base and the J gene lost 1 base, with 10 bases spanning the gap. CDR3 size: 15 residues. Germline CDR1 is SEHNR and CDR2 is FQNEAQ (reference sequence). The DNA for the CDR3 is TGTGCCAGCAGCTTAGTGTCAGGGAAGAACACTGAAGCTTTCTTT. It codes for CASSLVSGKNTEAFF.

The chain uses TRBV19 and TRBJ2-5, with a possible D match to TRBD1 (6 bases). The length of the CDR3 is 13 residues. CDR1 LNHDA and CDR2 SQIVND come from the germline V gene (reference sequence). Trimming pared 3 bases from V and 5 bases from J, leaving 10 bases between. CDR3: CASSMGRGETQYF. DNA of the CDR3: TGTGCCAGTAGTATGGGCAGGGGTGAGACCCAGTACTTC.

This clonotype has only one observation. V is TRBV2 and J is TRBJ2-7; a possible D gene is TRBD1 (5 bases). This CDR3 region has 13 residues. Between the trimmed V and J ends, which lost 7 bases and 3 bases, there was a span of 13 bases. In germline, CDR1 is SNHLY, CDR2 FYNNEI. CDR3 sequence (DNA): TGTGCCAGCATAAGGGATACAGGCTACGAGCAGTACTTC. It encodes CASIRDTGYEQYF.

This clonotype is termed medium-sized. The CDR3 here is CASWGLNFVLHF. CDR3 bases: TGTGCCAGTTGGGGGCTAAATTTTGTCCTCCACTTT. The chain recombines TRBV27 with TRBJ1-6, with D perhaps TRBD1 (6 bases). Trimming took 9 bases from V and 15 from J, leaving 18 bases between them. The germline gives CDR1 MNHEY, CDR2 SMNVEV (reference sequence). The CDR3 covers 12 residues.

This clonotype was observed a few times. The chain carries TRBV7-2 and TRBJ1-1; D ambiguous. Germline V CDR1 and CDR2: SGHTA, FQGNSA. The CDR3 sequence is 10 residues long. Deletions cut 6 bases from V and 7 bases from J, with 6 bases between. CDR3: CASSGSEAFF. CDR3 sequence (DNA): TGTGCCAGCAGTGGGAGTGAAGCTTTCTTT.

The chain combines TRBV7-6 with TRBJ2-3, with 8 positions matching TRBD2. The V and J ends lost 8 bases and 0 bases, in that order; junction bases with no gene match: 1. There are 13 residues in the CDR3. Germline V gene data show CDR1 as SGHVS and CDR2 as FNYEAQ. In nucleotides, the CDR3 is TGTGCCAGCGGGACTAGTAGCACAGATACGCAGTATTTT. It translates to CASGTSSTDTQYF.

In its sample, this clonotype was seen once. The V call is TRBV11-3, the J call TRBJ2-7; D call uncertain. This CDR3 has 13 amino acids. Trimming removed 2 bases at V and 3 bases at J, with 8 bases between. The germline CDR1 and CDR2 sequences are SGHNT and YENEEA. The CDR3 region is CASSLRQSYEQYF. The CDR3 coding sequence is TGTGCCAGCAGCTTACGTCAGAGCTACGAGCAGTACTTC.

A few counts support this clonotype. The V call is TRBV2, the J call TRBJ1-2, with D possibly matching TRBD1 (5 bases). The CDR3 is 13 amino acids. The V gene lost 6 bases and the J gene lost 8 bases, with 16 bases spanning the gap. The germline V gene encodes CDR1 SNHLY and CDR2 FYNNEI. For the CDR3, the DNA is TGTGCCAGCAGAGATACGGGACTGCTAGGCTACACCTTC. Amino acids: CASRDTGLLGYTF.

In this sample, this clonotype turned up a few times. The chain recombines TRBV6-1 with TRBJ1-5, with 10 nucleotides matching TRBD1. The germline CDR1 and CDR2 sequences are MNHNS and SASEGT. The ends lost 6 bases at V and 6 bases at J; junction bases unmatched: 5. CDR3 length equals 14 residues. The CDR3 sequence is CASSQTGGSQPQHF. As DNA, the CDR3 is TGTGCCAGCAGCCAGACAGGGGGCAGTCAGCCCCAGCATTTT.

This chain links TRBV12-3 or TRBV12-4 with TRBJ1-6; 9 nucleotides match TRBD1. J was trimmed by 10 bases and V by 5 bases; bases with no gene match: 6. This CDR3 is built from 14 residues. The CDR3 region is CASSPGQGHSPLHF. The DNA of the CDR3 is TGTGCCAGCAGTCCGGGACAGGGACACTCACCCCTCCACTTT.

There are a few counts of this clonotype. This chain links TRBV15 with TRBJ2-2; the match to TRBD2 covers 8 bases. Germline assignment: CDR1 LNHNV and CDR2 YYDKDF (reference sequence). V lost 5 bases, J lost 1 base, and 3 bases stayed unmatched. This CDR3 contains 15 residues. CDR3 nucleotides: TGTGCCACCAGCCCCCTAGCGGGGAACACCGGGGAGCTGTTTTTT. Encoded protein: CATSPLAGNTGELFF. The variable domain in full, completed from reference TRBV15 and TRBJ2-2, reads DAMVIQNPRYQVTQFGKPVTLSCSQTLNHNVMYWYQQKSSQAPKLLFHYYDKDFNNEADTPDNFQSRRPNTSFCFLDIRSPGLGDTAMYLCATSPLAGNTGELFFGEGSRLTVL.

This clonotype was found a few times. The chain uses TRBV30 and TRBJ1-6; 8 bases are a match to TRBD1. The CDR3 sequence is 13 residues long. V lost 3 bases to trimming and J lost 8 bases; unmatched junction nucleotides: 3. Germline V lookup: CDR1 GTSNPN, CDR2 SVGIG (reference sequence). CDR3 in DNA: TGTGCCTGGAGCCTACAGGGGGATTCACCCCTCCACTTT. It yields the protein CAWSLQGDSPLHF. Together with reference TRBV30 and TRBJ1-6, the CDR3 gives the full variable domain: SQTIHQWPATLVQPVGSPLSLECTVEGTSNPNLYWYRQAAGRGLQLLFYSVGIGQISSEVPQNLSASRPQDRQFILSSKKLLLSDSGFYLCAWSLQGDSPLHFGNGTRLTVT.

The chain couples TRBV20-1 to TRBJ2-2; 9 bases align to TRBD1. This CDR3 has 16 amino acids. After removal of 0 bases from V and 3 bases from J, the junction contained 5 bases not matched to a gene. Germline V CDR1 and CDR2: DFQATT, SNEGSKA (reference sequence). The CDR3 loop is CSARDSTGGDTGELFF. The DNA for the CDR3 is TGCAGTGCTAGAGACTCGACAGGGGGAGACACCGGGGAGCTGTTTTTT.

To note about this clonotype: The junction and the germline gene differ at one end; a read error may be behind it. This sequence joins TRBV9 and TRBJ1-5; D not certain. The CDR3 runs 13 residues. In germline, CDR1 is SGDLS, CDR2 YYNGEE. CDR3 loop: CTSSVEVGAPQHF. The DNA of the CDR3 is TGTACCAGCAGCGTAGAGGTAGGCGCGCCCCAGCATTTT.

This clonotype was seen only a few times. This sequence joins TRBV6-1 and TRBJ1-1; no firm D call. The V gene's germline CDR1 is MNHNS and CDR2 SASEGT. Trimming took off 7 bases at V and 1 base at J, with 10 bases between the two ends. This CDR3 has 13 amino acids. CDR3 DNA sequence: TGTGCCAGCAATCCCTTCGGGAACACTGAAGCTTTCTTT. Protein product: CASNPFGNTEAFF.

This clonotype has a handful of counts. This chain joins TRBV6-1 and TRBJ1-1; the D is unclear. Trimming took 6 bases from V and 1 from J, leaving 9 bases between them. Per germline, CDR1 MNHNS and CDR2 SASEGT. The CDR3 totals 13 residues. For the CDR3, the DNA is TGTGCCAGCAGGACTGACGGGAACACTGAAGCTTTCTTT. This codes for CASRTDGNTEAFF.